This is a list of T cell receptor beta chains from one sample in a study of blood T cells in healthy people across ages. TCRdb ran MiXCR on the 5' RACE reads and lists one entry per CDR3 protein. Altogether some 640,000 distinct CDR3 sequences are present, over 45% being singletons, with the ten largest covering roughly 34%. What was sequenced was blood. These receptors were taken from a woman between 55 and 75 years old in good health. CDR3s include the opening cysteine and the closing phenylalanine or tryptophan. The D gene is left open where the match is weak. Clone size is not always given. Where it is, it says once, few, many or a class for expanded clones.

TRBD2 TRBJ2-7 . TRBV20-1 CSAPPSGRSGGEQYF TGCAGTGCTCCCCCTAGCGGGAGGAGTGGAGGCGAGCAGTACTTC
TRBD1 TRBJ1-1 . TRBV18 CASSPGTGQHFF TGTGCCAGCTCCCCCGGGACAGGCCAACATTTCTTT
TRBD2 TRBJ2-5 . TRBV7-9 CASQSPLAGLDNEQYF TGTGCCAGCCAAAGCCCCCTAGCGGGACTCGACAATGAGCAGTACTTC
TRBD2 TRBJ2-7 . TRBV7-9 CASSLGTSGGEQYF TGTGCCAGCAGCCTAGGGACTAGCGGGGGCGAGCAGTACTTC
TRBD2 TRBJ2-7 . TRBV3-1 CASSQDSLAEGSYNEQYF TGTGCCAGCAGCCAAGATTCCCTAGCGGAGGGCTCCTACAATGAGCAGTACTTC
TRBD2 TRBJ2-3 many TRBV11-2 CASSGLAGRLDTQYF TGTGCCAGCAGCGGACTAGCGGGAAGGTTGGATACGCAGTATTTT
. TRBJ1-1 . TRBV4-2 CASSQDLRGGTEAFF TGTGCCAGCAGCCAAGATCTTAGGGGCGGCACTGAAGCTTTCTTT
. TRBJ2-1 . TRBV9 CASSVARGTYNEQFF TGTGCCAGCAGCGTAGCCCGCGGGACCTACAATGAGCAGTTCTTC
TRBD2 TRBJ2-3 . TRBV20-1 CSARVGLAGGPRADTQYF TGCAGTGCTAGAGTAGGACTAGCGGGAGGGCCGAGGGCAGATACGCAGTATTTT
. TRBJ2-7 few TRBV4-3 CASSPGESYEQYF TGCGCCAGCAGCCCTGGGGAGTCCTACGAGCAGTACTTC
. TRBJ2-3 few TRBV20-1 CSVSQGIDTQYF TGCAGTGTATCACAGGGAATAGATACGCAGTATTTT
. TRBJ2-1 few TRBV11-1 CASSPRTGLGHEQFF TGTGCCAGCAGCCCACGGACGGGTCTGGGTCATGAGCAGTTCTTC
. TRBJ2-1 . TRBV21-1 CASSPRKGLYNEQFF TGTGCCAGCAGCCCTCGTAAGGGACTTTACAATGAGCAGTTCTTC
TRBD2 TRBJ2-7 few TRBV7-2 CASSLAGGRGEQYF TGTGCCAGCAGTCTAGCGGGAGGACGCGGCGAGCAGTACTTC
. TRBJ2-1 few TRBV3-1 CASSHPGDEQFF TGTGCCAGCAGCCACCCGGGCGATGAGCAGTTCTTC
. TRBJ2-7 few TRBV20-1 CSAAPFPYEQYF TGCAGTGCGGCCCCTTTCCCCTACGAGCAGTACTTC
TRBD2 TRBJ2-5 . TRBV20-1 CSPQPSGRTYKETQYF TGCAGTCCCCAACCTAGCGGGAGGACCTATAAAGAGACCCAGTACTTC
. TRBJ2-7 . TRBV7-2 CASSSWASGGFYNEQYF TGTGCCAGCAGCTCATGGGCCAGCGGAGGTTTCTACAATGAGCAGTACTTC
. TRBJ1-2 few TRBV7-2 CASSLVRQDGYTF TGTGCCAGCAGCTTAGTAAGGCAGGATGGCTACACCTTC
TRBD1 TRBJ1-2 . TRBV29-1 CCAERTGAYGYTF TGCTGCGCTGAAAGGACAGGCGCCTATGGCTACACCTTC
TRBD2 TRBJ2-1 . TRBV20-1 CSARGSGRGGSYNEQFF TGCAGTGCTAGGGGTAGCGGGAGGGGAGGGTCCTACAATGAGCAGTTCTTC
TRBD2 TRBJ2-7 . TRBV28 CASSSERLAREQYF TGTGCCAGCAGTTCCGAAAGACTAGCGAGGGAGCAGTACTTC
. TRBJ2-3 . TRBV11-3 CASSSRSTITDTQYF TGTGCCAGCAGCTCCCGGAGTACCATCACAGATACGCAGTATTTT
TRBD2 TRBJ2-7 . TRBV20-1 CSARDRASGRALSLNEQYF TGCAGTGCTAGAGATCGGGCTAGCGGGAGGGCCCTATCTTTAAATGAGCAGTACTTC
TRBD2 TRBJ2-3 . TRBV2 CASGGLASTDTQYF TGTGCCAGCGGTGGACTAGCGAGCACAGATACGCAGTATTTT
. TRBJ1-2 . TRBV12-3/TRBV12-4 CASSVAQGSGYTF TGTGCCAGCAGTGTAGCCCAGGGTTCTGGCTACACCTTC
. TRBJ2-1 . TRBV29-1 CGVGQVITMRQFF TGCGGCGTTGGGCAGGTGATTACAATGAGGCAGTTCTTC
. TRBJ2-7 . TRBV20-1 CSASGFGLPSYEQYF TGCAGTGCTAGTGGGTTCGGACTCCCCTCCTACGAGCAGTACTTC
TRBD2 TRBJ2-1 . TRBV2 CASLRREGTEQFF TGTGCCAGCCTAAGGCGGGAGGGGACTGAGCAGTTCTTC
. TRBJ2-2 . TRBV12-3/TRBV12-4 CASSPHMNTGELFF TGTGCCAGCAGTCCCCACATGAACACCGGGGAGCTGTTTTTT
. TRBJ2-5 . TRBV29-1 CSFLRDRQETQYF TGCAGCTTTCTGCGGGACAGACAAGAGACCCAGTACTTC
TRBD1 TRBJ2-4 . TRBV7-2 CASSVRTGERQQYF TGTGCCAGCAGCGTCAGGACAGGGGAAAGGCAGCAGTACTTC
TRBD2 TRBJ2-1 few TRBV12-3/TRBV12-4 CASTLTGTSGYNEQFF TGTGCCAGCACACTAACCGGGACTAGCGGATACAATGAGCAGTTCTTC
. TRBJ1-5 . TRBV3-1 CASRNSLLSNQPQHF TGTGCCAGCAGGAACAGTCTTCTAAGCAATCAGCCCCAGCATTTT
TRBD1 TRBJ1-2 few TRBV4-3 CASSQDRGRRGYTF TGCGCCAGCAGCCAAGACAGGGGGCGTAGAGGCTACACCTTC
. TRBJ1-1 . TRBV2 CASSEYARSYMNTEAFF TGTGCCAGCAGTGAATATGCCAGGTCTTACATGAACACTGAAGCTTTCTTT
. TRBJ2-7 many TRBV29-1 CSVGHGAYEQYF TGCAGCGTTGGTCACGGAGCCTACGAGCAGTACTTC
. TRBJ2-3 . TRBV12-3/TRBV12-4 CASSPSSGVRTDVQYF TGTGCCAGCAGCCCATCAAGCGGAGTGAGAACAGATGTGCAGTATTTT
TRBD1 TRBJ2-4 . TRBV20-1 CSARDRNENIQYF TGCAGTGCTAGGGACAGGAACGAAAACATTCAGTACTTC
. TRBJ2-7 few TRBV4-2 CASSQVEGASYEQYF TGTGCCAGCAGCCAAGTGGAGGGAGCCTCCTACGAGCAGTACTTC
. TRBJ1-1 few TRBV7-8 CASSVTPGSATEAFF TGTGCCAGCAGCGTGACCCCGGGGTCGGCCACTGAAGCTTTCTTT
. TRBJ1-2 . TRBV6-2/TRBV6-3 CASSPQGPRYGYTF TGTGCCAGCAGCCCACAAGGACCTCGCTATGGCTACACCTTC
TRBD2 TRBJ2-1 few TRBV3-1 CASSLKRSGRGNEQFF TGTGCCAGCAGCCTAAAACGTAGCGGGAGAGGGAATGAGCAGTTCTTC
. TRBJ2-3 . TRBV20-1 CSARALTDTQYF TGCAGTGCTAGGGCCCTCACAGATACGCAGTATTTT
. TRBJ1-5 . TRBV29-1 CSVGFGQPQHF TGCAGCGTTGGTTTCGGCCAGCCCCAGCATTTT
. TRBJ2-5 . TRBV20-1 CSASLRGGVGETQYF TGCAGTGCTAGCCTTAGGGGGGGAGTTGGAGAGACCCAGTACTTC
TRBD2 TRBJ2-1 . TRBV20-1 CSAKGLAGVIDDEQFF TGCAGTGCTAAGGGACTAGCGGGAGTAATTGACGATGAGCAGTTCTTC
TRBD1 TRBJ2-5 . TRBV7-2 CASSLDTGGGQPQYF TGTGCCAGCAGCTTAGATACAGGGGGCGGTCAGCCCCAGTACTTC
. TRBJ2-6 . TRBV6-6 CASSYLHASGANVLTF TGTGCCAGCAGTTACTTACATGCCTCTGGGGCCAACGTCCTGACTTTC
TRBD2 TRBJ2-1 . TRBV7-9 CASSPGTSGRMANEQFF TGTGCCAGCAGCCCCGGGACTAGCGGGAGAATGGCCAATGAGCAGTTCTTC